Each of the 28 T cell receptor beta chains below was sequenced from the same sample in a study of beta chain features in type 1 diabetes. Study conclusions and caveats: In every one of the four CD4+ subsets, TCRB CDR3s were moderately but significantly shorter in Type 1 diabetes patients.

Sequencing targeted expressed TCRB transcripts, as all isolated RNA had been reverse transcribed. This table comes from immunoSEQ multiplex PCR, and its TCRdb copy is limited to in-frame clones, with some not included. The sample shows some 360,000 clones, 9.6% of them seen only once. Their antigen targets remain unknown. Sample: central memory CD4+ T cells from blood. These receptor sequences come from a man in his thirties or forties with type 1 diabetes.

This chain connects TRBV7-6 to TRBJ2-3; D perhaps matches TRBD1 (6 bases). Trimming stripped 1 base from V and 8 bases from J, with 16 bases between. Germline V gene data show CDR1 as SGHVS and CDR2 as FNYEAQ. The CDR3 is 15 residues long. CDR3 nucleotides: TGTGCCAGCAGCTTAGAACGGACAGTCGCAGTTACGCAGTATTTT. Amino acid sequence: CASSLERTVAVTQYF.

This clone has more than one count but fewer than ten. The chain employs TRBV19 and TRBJ2-3; 8 positions agree with TRBD1. After removal of 3 bases from V and 1 base from J, the junction contained 6 bases not matched to a gene. Looked up from germline, CDR1 is LNHDA and CDR2 is SQIVND (reference sequence). CDR3 size: 16 residues. As DNA, the CDR3 is TGTGCCAGTAGTATGGGCAGGGGGCTTGGCACAGATACGCAGTATTTT. Translated: CASSMGRGLGTDTQYF.

This clone came up many times. The genes are TRBV2 and TRBJ2-5, with 7 bases that match TRBD1. The CDR3 is 14 residues long. Germline lookup yields CDR1 SNHLY and CDR2 FYNNEI. After removal of 7 bases from V and 0 bases from J, the junction contained 5 bases not matched to a gene. CDR3 in amino acids: CASMRGPDQETQYF. The DNA of the CDR3 is TGTGCCAGCATGAGGGGGCCGGACCAAGAGACCCAGTACTTC.

This clone has just a few counts. The chain has TRBV15 and TRBJ2-3; 8 positions match TRBD1. This CDR3 is built from 14 residues. Germline V gene data show CDR1 as LNHNV and CDR2 as YYDKDF (reference sequence). Trimming at V came to 8 bases and at J to 6 bases, leaving 10 bases not matched to a gene. This CDR3 reads CATPPGQGADTQYF. The CDR3, as DNA: TGTGCCACCCCCCCCGGACAGGGTGCGGATACGCAGTATTTT.

This clone was detected a few times. The rearrangement links TRBV19 to TRBJ1-2, with 11 bases aligning to TRBD1. CDR1 and CDR2 (germline): LNHDA, SQIVND (reference sequence). Unmatched junction bases numbered 4, after V lost 6 bases and J lost 4 bases. The CDR3 has 14 residues. The CDR3 region has the DNA TGTGCCAGTAGGCGGACAGGGGGCGCCTATGGCTACACCTTC. It yields the protein CASRRTGGAYGYTF. Drawing the rest from reference TRBV19 and TRBJ1-2, the complete variable domain is DGGITQSPKYLFRKEGQNVTLSCEQNLNHDAMYWYRQDPGQGLRLIYYSQIVNDFQKGDIAEGYSVSREKKESFPLTVTSAQKNPTAFYLCASRRTGGAYGYTFGSGTRLTVV.

The chain recombines TRBV19 with TRBJ1-5; D remains unclear. The CDR3 length is 14 residues. The V end was cut by 2 bases, the J end by 0 bases, with 5 bases between. Looked up from germline, CDR1 is LNHDA and CDR2 is SQIVND (reference sequence). The CDR3: CASSISGSNQPQHF. In nucleotides, the CDR3 is TGTGCCAGTAGTATATCAGGTAGCAATCAGCCCCAGCATTTT.

This clone occurred many times. The chain combines TRBV5-1 with TRBJ1-1; D not certain. This CDR3 has 13 amino acids. Trimming stripped 0 bases from V and 7 bases from J, with 10 bases between. Germline-derived CDR1 and CDR2 are SGHRS and YFSETQ. The CDR3 DNA reads TGCGCCAGCAGCTTGGACAGCTTTTTTGAAGCTTTCTTT. This sequence encodes CASSLDSFFEAFF.

The chain links TRBV7-3 to TRBJ1-1; tentative D call: TRBD1 (6 bases). Trimming stripped 4 bases from V and 11 bases from J, with 17 bases between. Germline loops: CDR1 SGHTA, CDR2 FQGTGA. This CDR3 contains 13 residues. CDR3 sequence (DNA): TGTGCCAGCAGCTCGTCCGTACAGGGTGAGGCTTTCTTT. Translation: CASSSSVQGEAFF.

This clone occurred many times. The sample contains more than one DNA sequence encoding this CDR3. V and J are TRBV29-1 and TRBJ2-5; maybe TRBD2 (5 bases). V shed 5 bases and J shed 3 bases, with 10 bases lying between them. The CDR3 has 12 residues. CDR1 SQVTM and CDR2 ANQGSEA come from the germline V gene. CDR3 protein: CSVRKGEETQYF. The DNA for the CDR3 is TGCAGCGTTCGGAAGGGAGAAGAGACCCAGTACTTC.

This clone was detected only a few times. The V call is TRBV28, the J call TRBJ1-4; D not resolved. Germline-derived CDR1 and CDR2 are MDHEN and SYDVKM. V dropped 8 bases and J dropped 0 bases, with 13 bases sitting between them. There are 15 residues in the CDR3. CDR3 nucleotide sequence: TGTGCCAGCTCTAGCGGGTCAACAACTAATGAAAAACTGTTTTTT. It yields the protein CASSSGSTTNEKLFF.

This clone showed up many times. This chain joins TRBV5-1 and TRBJ2-1; 10 bases align to TRBD2. Germline CDR1 SGHRS, CDR2 YFSETQ. V was pared by 4 bases and J by 6 bases, with 7 bases of the junction left unmatched. CDR3 length: 15 residues. Written as DNA, the CDR3 is TGCGCCAGCAGCCCAAGCGGGAGGGCCGGCAATGAGCAGTTCTTC. Encoded protein: CASSPSGRAGNEQFF.

The V and J genes are TRBV9 and TRBJ2-5, with TRBD1 identical over 9 bases. Germline V CDR1 and CDR2: SGDLS, YYNGEE. The CDR3 sequence is 16 residues long. After removal of 2 bases from V and 1 base from J, the junction contained 6 bases not matched to a gene. CDR3 DNA sequence: TGTGCCAGCAGCGTCCAACCGGGACAGGGCCAAGAGACCCAGTACTTC. This sequence encodes CASSVQPGQGQETQYF.

The chain couples TRBV7-2 to TRBJ1-2, with 10 bases lining up with TRBD1. The CDR3 sequence is 15 residues long. V was pared by 7 bases and J by 3 bases, with 8 bases of the junction left unmatched. Germline V gene sequence: CDR1 SGHTA, CDR2 FQGNSA. CDR3 loop: CASNTGQGMDYGYTF. In DNA, the CDR3 is TGTGCCAGCAACACGGGACAGGGGATGGACTATGGCTACACCTTC. The whole variable domain, filled in from reference TRBV7-2 and TRBJ1-2, reads GAGVSQSPSNKVTEKGKDVELRCDPISGHTALYWYRQSLGQGLEFLIYFQGNSAPDKSGLPSDRFSAERTGGSVSTLTIQRTQQEDSAVYLCASNTGQGMDYGYTFGSGTRLTVV.

A few counts support this clone. This sequence joins TRBV6-6 and TRBJ1-4; no clear D. V was pared by 6 bases and J by 15 bases, with 17 bases between. Germline CDR1 MNHNY, CDR2 SVGAGI (reference sequence). The CDR3 consists of 12 residues. The CDR3 reads CASSRGGLFLFF. CDR3 in DNA: TGTGCCAGCAGCCGGGGAGGTCTCTTTTTGTTTTTT.

The J gene is TRBJ1-2, the V gene TRBV5-1; possibly TRBD1 for D (5 bases). The V gene lost 7 bases and the J gene lost 1 base, with 14 bases spanning the gap. This CDR3 comprises 14 residues. CDR1 SGHRS and CDR2 YFSETQ come from the germline V gene. The DNA for the CDR3 is TGCGCCAGCGACGTCGAGGGGAGTAACTATGGCTACACCTTC. This translates into CASDVEGSNYGYTF. Using reference TRBV5-1 and TRBJ1-2 for the parts outside the CDR3, the full variable domain is KAGVTQTPRYLIKTRGQQVTLSCSPISGHRSVSWYQQTPGQGLQFLFEYFSETQRNKGNFPGRFSGRQFSNSRSEMNVSTLELGDSALYLCASDVEGSNYGYTFGSGTRLTVV.

This clone has a count of ten or more. V gene TRBV29-1 combines with J gene TRBJ1-4; TRBD1 might be the D (5 bases). Germline V gene lookup returns CDR1 SQVTM and CDR2 ANQGSEA. Trimming stripped 2 bases from V and 4 bases from J, with 11 bases between. This CDR3 has 14 residues. The CDR3 coding sequence is TGCAGCGTTGAATGGGGCAGGGATAATGAAAAACTGTTTTTT. Amino acids: CSVEWGRDNEKLFF.

Ten or more counts support this clone. The rearrangement links TRBV10-3 to TRBJ1-3, with D possibly being TRBD1 (5 bases). The CDR3 has 15 residues. V lost 2 bases and J 0 bases, leaving 8 bases between the germline ends. The germline CDR1 and CDR2 sequences are ENHRY and SYGVKD. The CDR3 loop reads CAISEQGPSGNTIYF. The CDR3, as DNA: TGTGCCATCAGTGAGCAGGGTCCCTCTGGAAACACCATATATTTT.

J is TRBJ2-7 and V is TRBV18; TRBD2 matches 12 bases. Trimming took 0 bases from V and 6 from J; bases not matched to a gene: 6. Germline V gene data show CDR1 as KGHSH and CDR2 as LQKENI. CDR3 size: 16 residues. For the CDR3, the DNA is TGTGCCAGCTCACCACCCGGGCTAGCGGGAGGGGCCGAGCAGTACTTC. Protein product: CASSPPGLAGGAEQYF. The entire variable domain, with the rest obtained from reference TRBV18 and TRBJ2-7, is as follows: NAGVMQNPRHLVRRRGQEARLRCSPMKGHSHVYWYRQLPEEGLKFMVYLQKENIIDESGMPKERFSAEFPKEGPSILRIQQVVRGDSAAYFCASSPPGLAGGAEQYFGPGTRLTVT.

This clone was recorded at least ten times. The chain's CDR3 is CAWGSKGLAFGELFF. The CDR3 nucleotides read TGTGCCTGGGGGAGTAAAGGACTAGCATTCGGGGAGCTGTTTTTT. The rearrangement joins TRBV30 to TRBJ2-2; TRBD2 aligns across 8 bases. The junction had 12 bases not matched to a gene; V was cut back by 5 bases and J by 7 bases. The CDR3 extends over 15 amino acids. CDR1 and CDR2 from the germline V gene are GTSNPN and SVGIG (reference sequence). The variable domain in full, completed from reference TRBV30 and TRBJ2-2, reads SQTIHQWPATLVQPVGSPLSLECTVEGTSNPNLYWYRQAAGRGLQLLFYSVGIGQISSEVPQNLSASRPQDRQFILSSKKLLLSDSGFYLCAWGSKGLAFGELFFGEGSRLTVL.

This clone was picked up a small number of times. The rearrangement uses TRBV5-6 and TRBJ2-3; 8 bases line up with TRBD2. The trim removed 3 bases at V and 4 bases at J, leaving 7 bases unmatched. CDR3 length: 15 residues. Germline V gene data show CDR1 as SGHDT and CDR2 as YYEEEE. The CDR3 DNA follows: TGTGCCAGCAGCTGGGGGACTAGTCCTGCAGATACGCAGTATTTT. Its protein product is CASSWGTSPADTQYF.

The chain has TRBV10-3 and TRBJ2-3, with 8 bases lining up with TRBD2. The CDR3 runs 16 residues. Germline CDR1 reads ENHRY; CDR2 reads SYGVKD. With 10 bases clipped from V and 2 bases from J, the junction kept 14 bases outside the gene matches. Here the CDR3 DNA reads TGTGCCAGCACCTCGGGATTAGCGGGACTCACAGATACGCAGTATTTT. This codes for CASTSGLAGLTDTQYF.

CDR3 protein: CASSGTSGSANTGELFF. CDR3 DNA sequence: TGTGCCAGCAGCGGGACTAGCGGGAGCGCGAACACCGGGGAGCTGTTTTTT. The chain couples TRBV5-6 to TRBJ2-2; 14 bases map to TRBD2. The CDR3 covers 17 residues. Germline CDR1 SGHDT, CDR2 YYEEEE. With 4 bases clipped from V and 0 bases from J, the junction kept 2 bases outside the gene matches.

This clone was picked up a small number of times. The rearrangement uses TRBV10-1 and TRBJ2-4, with a tentative D call TRBD1 (6 bases). The CDR3 covers 19 residues. Looked up from germline, CDR1 is WNHNN and CDR2 is SYGVQD (reference sequence). The ends were cut back, 0 bases at V and 2 bases at J, with 20 bases in the middle. DNA of the CDR3: TGCGCCAGCAGTGAGTCGAGTTCGTGGGACACCTCCTCCAAAAACATTCAGTACTTC. Its translation: CASSESSSWDTSSKNIQYF.

V and J are TRBV7-7 and TRBJ2-5; no reliable D call. The CDR3 covers 14 residues. Germline-derived CDR1 and CDR2 are SSHAT and FNYEAQ (reference sequence). Deletions cut 1 base from V and 5 bases from J, with 11 bases between. CDR3 sequence (DNA): TGTGCCAGCAGCTTAGTGAGCGCCCAGGAGACCCAGTACTTC. Translating it yields CASSLVSAQETQYF.

The rearrangement joins TRBV5-5 to TRBJ2-2, with D maybe TRBD1 (6 bases). Germline CDR1 and CDR2: SGHKS and YYEKEE (reference sequence). There are 16 residues in the CDR3. V lost 0 bases, J lost 0 bases, and 9 bases lay in between. This chain's CDR3 is CASSLEWTANTGELFF. For the CDR3, the DNA is TGTGCCAGCAGCTTGGAATGGACAGCGAACACCGGGGAGCTGTTTTTT.

This clone was found a few times. The chain has TRBV5-1 and TRBJ2-5; the match to TRBD2 covers 7 bases. CDR1 is SGHRS, CDR2 YFSETQ, per germline. Trimming removed 6 bases from V and 5 bases from J; junction bases left unmatched: 10. The CDR3 contains 14 residues. The CDR3 DNA sequence: TGCGCCAGCACCCCAGCGCGGGGGACGGAGACCCAGTACTTC. This translates into CASTPARGTETQYF.

The chain's CDR3 is CASSLKSSTDTQYF. The DNA of the CDR3 is TGTGCCAGCAGTTTAAAGTCTAGCACAGATACGCAGTATTTT. The V and J genes are TRBV27 and TRBJ2-3, with D uncertain. V shed 2 bases and J shed 0 bases, with 6 bases lying between them. CDR3 length: 14 amino acids. CDR1 and CDR2 (germline): MNHEY, SMNVEV (reference sequence).

This chain links TRBV30 with TRBJ2-3; D may match TRBD1 or TRBD2 (5 bases each). The CDR3 length is 17 residues. Germline V gene data show CDR1 as GTSNPN and CDR2 as SVGIG (reference sequence). The V end lost 3 bases, the J end lost 0 bases, and 19 bases lay between the germline ends. CDR3 coding DNA: TGTGCCTGGAGGGGCCTCCGGGGACGGTCTAGCACAGATACGCAGTATTTT. Translated: CAWRGLRGRSSTDTQYF.